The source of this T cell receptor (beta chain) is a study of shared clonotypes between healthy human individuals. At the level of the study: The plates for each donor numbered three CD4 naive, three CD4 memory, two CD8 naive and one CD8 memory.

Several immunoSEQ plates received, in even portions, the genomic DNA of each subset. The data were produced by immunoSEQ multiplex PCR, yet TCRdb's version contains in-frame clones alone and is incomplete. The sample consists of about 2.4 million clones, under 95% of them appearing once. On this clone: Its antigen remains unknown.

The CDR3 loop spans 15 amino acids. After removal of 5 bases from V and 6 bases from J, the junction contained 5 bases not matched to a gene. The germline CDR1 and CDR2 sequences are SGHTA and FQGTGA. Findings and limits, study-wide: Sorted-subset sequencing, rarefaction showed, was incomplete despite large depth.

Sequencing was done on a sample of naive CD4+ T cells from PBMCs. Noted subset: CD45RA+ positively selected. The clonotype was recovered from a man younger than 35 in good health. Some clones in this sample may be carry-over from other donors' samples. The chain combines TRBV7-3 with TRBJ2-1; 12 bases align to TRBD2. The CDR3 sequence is CASSPGLAGSNEQFF. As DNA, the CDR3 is TGTGCCAGCAGCCCCGGACTAGCGGGATCCAATGAGCAGTTCTTC.